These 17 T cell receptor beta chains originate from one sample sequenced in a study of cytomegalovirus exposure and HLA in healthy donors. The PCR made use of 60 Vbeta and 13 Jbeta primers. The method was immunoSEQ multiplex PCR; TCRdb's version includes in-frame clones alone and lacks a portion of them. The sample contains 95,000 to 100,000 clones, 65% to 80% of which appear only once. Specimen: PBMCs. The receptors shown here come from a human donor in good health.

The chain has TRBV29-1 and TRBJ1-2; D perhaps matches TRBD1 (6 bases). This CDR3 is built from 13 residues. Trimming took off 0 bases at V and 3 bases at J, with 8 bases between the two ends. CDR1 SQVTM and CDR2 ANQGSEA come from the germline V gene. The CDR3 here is CSVEEAGDYGYTF. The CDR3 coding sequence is TGCAGCGTTGAAGAGGCAGGGGACTATGGCTACACCTTC.

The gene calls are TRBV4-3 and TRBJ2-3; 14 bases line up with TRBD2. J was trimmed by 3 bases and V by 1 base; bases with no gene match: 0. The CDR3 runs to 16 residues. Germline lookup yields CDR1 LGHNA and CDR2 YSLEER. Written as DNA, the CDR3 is TGCGCCAGCAGCCAAGGGACTAGCGGGAGGACAGATACGCAGTATTTT. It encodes CASSQGTSGRTDTQYF.

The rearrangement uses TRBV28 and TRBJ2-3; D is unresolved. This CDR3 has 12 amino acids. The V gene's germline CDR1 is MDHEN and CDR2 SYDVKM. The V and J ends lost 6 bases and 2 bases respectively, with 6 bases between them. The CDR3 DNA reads TGTGCCAGCAGAAGAGACACAGATACGCAGTATTTT. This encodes CASRRDTDTQYF.

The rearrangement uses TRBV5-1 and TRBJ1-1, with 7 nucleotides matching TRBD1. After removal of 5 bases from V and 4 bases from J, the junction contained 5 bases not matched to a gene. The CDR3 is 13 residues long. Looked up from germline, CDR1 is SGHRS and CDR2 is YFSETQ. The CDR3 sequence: CASSYRGATEAFF. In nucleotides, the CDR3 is TGCGCCAGCAGTTACAGGGGCGCCACTGAAGCTTTCTTT.

The CDR3 loop is CASSPRDSQEGSGANVLTF. CDR3 nucleotides: TGTGCCAGCAGCCCTCGGGATTCTCAAGAGGGCTCTGGGGCCAACGTCCTGACTTTC. V gene TRBV7-8 combines with J gene TRBJ2-6; D is perhaps TRBD2 (5 bases). V lost 5 bases and J 0 bases, leaving 20 bases between the germline ends. Germline V gene data show CDR1 as SGHVS and CDR2 as FQNEAQ. The CDR3 is 19 residues long.

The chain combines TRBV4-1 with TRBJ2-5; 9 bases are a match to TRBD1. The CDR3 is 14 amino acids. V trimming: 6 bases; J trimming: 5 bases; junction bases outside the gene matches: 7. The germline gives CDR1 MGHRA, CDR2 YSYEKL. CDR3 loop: CASSIQGAKETQYF. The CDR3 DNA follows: TGCGCCAGCAGTATACAGGGGGCAAAGGAGACCCAGTACTTC.

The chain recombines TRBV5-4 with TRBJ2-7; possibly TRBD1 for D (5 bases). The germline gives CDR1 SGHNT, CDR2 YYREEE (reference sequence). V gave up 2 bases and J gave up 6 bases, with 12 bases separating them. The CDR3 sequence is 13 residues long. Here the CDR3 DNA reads TGTGCCAGCAGCTTCGCCGCTAGGGGCGAGCAGTACTTC. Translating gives CASSFAARGEQYF.

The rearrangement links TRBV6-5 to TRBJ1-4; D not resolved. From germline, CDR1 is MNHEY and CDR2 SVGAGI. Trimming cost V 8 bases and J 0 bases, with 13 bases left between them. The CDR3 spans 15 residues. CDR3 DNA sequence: TGTGCCAGCTCCTTCGGTACGACAACTAATGAAAAACTGTTTTTT. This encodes CASSFGTTTNEKLFF.

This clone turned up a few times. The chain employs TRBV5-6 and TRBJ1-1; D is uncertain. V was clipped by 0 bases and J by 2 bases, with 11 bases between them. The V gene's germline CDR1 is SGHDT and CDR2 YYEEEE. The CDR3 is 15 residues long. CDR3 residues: CASSLGSVGNTEAFF. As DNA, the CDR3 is TGTGCCAGCAGCTTGGGATCAGTGGGCAACACTGAAGCTTTCTTT. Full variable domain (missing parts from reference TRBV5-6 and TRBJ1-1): DAGVTQSPTHLIKTRGQQVTLRCSPKSGHDTVSWYQQALGQGPQFIFQYYEEEERQRGNFPDRFSGHQFPNYSSELNVNALLLGDSALYLCASSLGSVGNTEAFFGQGTRLTVV.

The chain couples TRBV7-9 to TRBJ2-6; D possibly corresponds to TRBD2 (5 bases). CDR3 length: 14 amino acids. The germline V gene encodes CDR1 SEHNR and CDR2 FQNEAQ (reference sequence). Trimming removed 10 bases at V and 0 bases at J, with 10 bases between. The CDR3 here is CANERDSGANVLTF. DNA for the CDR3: TGTGCCAACGAGAGGGACTCTGGGGCCAACGTCCTGACTTTC.

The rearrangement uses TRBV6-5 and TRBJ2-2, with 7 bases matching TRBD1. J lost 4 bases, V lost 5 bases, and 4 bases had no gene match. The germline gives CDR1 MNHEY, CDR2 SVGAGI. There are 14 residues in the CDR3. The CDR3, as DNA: TGTGCCAGCAGTCGGACAGGTAGCACCGGGGAGCTGTTTTTT. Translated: CASSRTGSTGELFF.

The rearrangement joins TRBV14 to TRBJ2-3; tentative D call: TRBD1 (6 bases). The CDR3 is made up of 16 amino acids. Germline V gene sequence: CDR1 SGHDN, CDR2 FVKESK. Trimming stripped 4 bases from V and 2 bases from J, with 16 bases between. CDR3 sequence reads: CASSPQQGASTDTQYF. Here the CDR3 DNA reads TGTGCCAGCAGCCCTCAACAGGGAGCTTCCACAGATACGCAGTATTTT.

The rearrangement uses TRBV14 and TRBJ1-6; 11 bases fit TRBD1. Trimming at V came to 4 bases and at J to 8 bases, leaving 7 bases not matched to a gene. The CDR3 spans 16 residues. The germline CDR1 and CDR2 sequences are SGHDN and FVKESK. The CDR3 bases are TGTGCCAGCAGCCTAAGGACAGGGGGCGTTTATTCACCCCTCCACTTT. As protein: CASSLRTGGVYSPLHF. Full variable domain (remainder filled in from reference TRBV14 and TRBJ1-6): EAGVTQFPSHSVIEKGQTVTLRCDPISGHDNLYWYRRVMGKEIKFLLHFVKESKQDESGMPNNRFLAERTGGTYSTLKVQPAELEDSGVYFCASSLRTGGVYSPLHFGNGTRLTVT.

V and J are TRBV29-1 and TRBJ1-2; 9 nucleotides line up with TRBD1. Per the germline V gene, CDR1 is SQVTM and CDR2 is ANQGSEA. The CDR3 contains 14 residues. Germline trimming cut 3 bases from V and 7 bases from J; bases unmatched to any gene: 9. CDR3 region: CSVEKGQGLSGYTF. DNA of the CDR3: TGCAGCGTTGAGAAGGGACAGGGTCTGAGTGGCTACACCTTC.

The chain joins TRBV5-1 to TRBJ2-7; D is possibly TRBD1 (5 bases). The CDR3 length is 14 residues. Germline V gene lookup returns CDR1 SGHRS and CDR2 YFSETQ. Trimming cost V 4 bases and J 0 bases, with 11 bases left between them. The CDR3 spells CASSPDIFSYEQYF. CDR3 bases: TGCGCCAGCAGCCCGGACATATTCTCCTACGAGCAGTACTTC.

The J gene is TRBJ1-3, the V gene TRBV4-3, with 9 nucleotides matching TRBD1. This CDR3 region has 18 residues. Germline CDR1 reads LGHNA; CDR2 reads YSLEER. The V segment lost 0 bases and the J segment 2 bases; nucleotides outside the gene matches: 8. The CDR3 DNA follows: TGCGCCAGCAGCCAAGATGGGGGCGGGACAGGGCCTGGAAACACCATATATTTT. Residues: CASSQDGGGTGPGNTIYF.

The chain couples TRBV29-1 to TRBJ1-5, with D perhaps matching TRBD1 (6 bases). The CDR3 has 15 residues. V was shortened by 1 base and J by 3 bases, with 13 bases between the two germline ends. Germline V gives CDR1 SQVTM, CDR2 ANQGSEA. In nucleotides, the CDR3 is TGCAGCGTTGAAGGCGGGGGGCACTCCAATCAGCCCCAGCATTTT. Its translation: CSVEGGGHSNQPQHF.